This T cell receptor (beta chain) was sequenced during a study of regulatory T cells in long-lasting Graves disease (dated by TCRdb to the early 2020s). In terms of the full investigation: In the newly diagnosed Graves' disease group, patients had been taking antithyroid drugs for less than 3 months. A total of 35 or so samples were covered by TCR sequencing, comprising some 13 persistent and approximately 20 newly diagnosed Graves' disease patients. The study was registered as a clinical trial and conducted in China. Patients with persistent Graves' disease were compared with patients with newly diagnosed Graves' disease using TCR sequencing and RNA sequencing of peripheral blood. Overall study outcomes, separate from this receptor: Compared with newly diagnosed patients, patients with persistent Graves' disease had lower TCR Shannon entropy and fewer highly expanded clones, which suggests clonal expansion. The small sample size was acknowledged by the authors as a limitation that may reduce accuracy. TRBV28, TRBJ1-2 and TRBJ2-5 were preferentially used in persistent disease, while TRBV20-1 and TRBJ2-1 were favored in newly diagnosed disease. Only the TCR beta chain was sequenced and analyzed. More public clonotypes were shared among persistent patients (about 2,800) than among newly diagnosed patients (approximately 1,000). Because the primary lesion, thyroid tissue, could not be accessed, the study looked at peripheral blood alone.

Sample time point, as interpreted from the label and publication: newly diagnosed GD, antithyroid drugs for less than 3 months. RNA was extracted from PBMCs in TRIzol for both TCR sequencing and RNA sequencing. Graves' disease was diagnosed according to American Thyroid Association guidelines. The patients came from an endocrinology department in Xi'an, China. From each patient, approximately 9 milliliters of peripheral blood was collected into an EDTA anticoagulant tube. PBMCs were isolated by Ficoll Paque Plus density gradient separation without further T cell sorting. An Agilent 2100 Bioanalyzer and agarose gel were used to assess RNA quality, and a NanoDrop 2000 was used to measure RNA concentration. Libraries were built with multiplex PCR. The instrument was an Illumina HiSeq 4000. iRepertoire HTBI primers and Arm-PCR amplification of CDR3 regions were used to construct TCR beta libraries. PCR products were gel purified before sequencing. On the study's bioinformatics: A total of around 66 TRBV and more than twelve TRBJ segments were identified across samples and were used for gene usage analysis of CDR3 amino acid clonotypes. COPE and FqMerger were used to merge the filtered high-quality paired reads into contigs. BLAST was used to align contigs to the IMGT TRBV, TRBD and TRBJ reference genes, and CDR3 was defined following IMGT. Any clonotype with a frequency above 0.1% was counted as a highly expanded clone. Shannon entropy was used to measure repertoire diversity, and the Gini coefficient was used to measure V-J evenness. A clonotype found in more than one individual was treated as public. TCRdb cleaned the public reads at Q25 with fastp, built clones with MiXCR and kept in-frame beta chains. CDR3 protein duplicates are merged, each entry listing the most common genes and DNA. The V and J calls were not made by the authors but by TCRdb's processing. The sample includes fewer than 550,000 distinct CDR3 sequences, with around 15% observed a single time. Clones ranked in the top ten supply 23% of the sample.

Relative to germline, V is missing 8 bases and J is missing 8 bases, with 15 bases of the junction outside any gene match. The CDR3, from cysteine to phenylalanine, totals 15 residues. Left in the record is the CDR3 DNA by itself, 45 bases read in frame from the first base. CDR1 SGDLS and CDR2 YYNGEE were looked up in the germline V gene. This clonotype was recorded a few times. The antigen this receptor binds is unknown. Base qualities are not at hand, and no much larger clone is one base apart. These data are also associated with another study on T cells in Graves' hyperthyroidism and ophthalmopathy. The second publication reports: Graves' hyperthyroidism was defined as stable when no progression to ophthalmopathy occurred over 18 months of follow-up. Hyperthyroidism patients were newly diagnosed, with disease duration under 2 months, and aged 18 to 65 years. Patients with uncontrolled infections, other autoimmune diseases, pregnancy or lactation were excluded. Clinical symptoms, serum thyroxine and TRAb, thyroid ultrasound, and orbital computed tomography formed the basis for the diagnoses. The TCR CDR3 was subjected to a first round of RT-PCR using the HTBI primer set and the Qiagen OneStep RT-PCR kit. Most expanded thyroid clonotypes (frequency above 0.001) were also detected in blood, a finding suggesting that blood repertoires may reflect thyroid immune responses. A 13 V-J signature model separated ophthalmopathy from stable hyperthyroidism, with 87.88% sensitivity and 81.08% specificity in cross-validation and 80%/75% in testing. In validation, the model predicted progression to ophthalmopathy a median of around 6.5 months before onset, with around 70% sensitivity and more than 72% specificity. A discovery cohort of roughly 96 patients, roughly 43 with Graves' ophthalmopathy and about 58 with stable Graves' hyperthyroidism, was used to find distinguishing TCR V-J signatures. Prospective prediction of ophthalmopathy was tested in an independent validation cohort consisting of under 20 hyperthyroidism patients and around 16 patients who later progressed to ophthalmopathy. The 100 discovery patients were randomly split 7:3 into training and test sets. In about 6 Graves' hyperthyroidism patients, the study also compared T-cell repertoires from thyroid tissue with T-cell repertoires from blood. After sampling, hyperthyroidism patients received methimazole starting at 30 mg daily, and ophthalmopathy patients received high-dose intravenous methylprednisolone. Libraries were constructed in a second round of multiplex PCR, after which size selection and purification were performed. Paired-end sequencing of the libraries was performed with 100 bp reads on an Illumina HiSeq2000. Raw data were processed with SOAPnuke, discarding reads with adapters, uncalled bases, mean Phred below 15, or no exact constant-primer or identifier match. COPE v1.2.5 was used to merge the high-quality paired reads, and each unique nucleotide sequence was defined as a clonotype. MiTCR v1.1 was used to align the clonotypes against IMGT TRBV, TRBD and TRBJ reference segments. Analysis was restricted to V-J combinations with a frequency above 0.0001, which covered 98% to 99.2% of repertoires. A TCS score was defined as the ratio between F50 (clonal expansion) and ExV (chaos), using BLOSUM62-based TCRdist between CDR3 peptides within each V-J. Welch's t-statistics and random forest reduced some 510 V-J features to 13, which were used in a naive Bayes classifier (R e1071). Sample size was not statistically predetermined, and investigators were not blinded to group allocation. TCR Vbeta CDR3 sequencing of 130 to 150 peripheral blood samples (about 45 ophthalmopathy, over 70 hyperthyroidism and roughly 17 progressor patients) is reported in the paper.

In this chain, TRBV9 is recombined with TRBJ2-1, and 8 junctional nucleotides match TRBD2. This clonotype was obtained from a young woman with Graves disease. Donor details come from another sample of the same person, matched by shared clones. The source material was peripheral blood mononuclear cells (PBMCs), sampled at new diagnosis, from a patient treated with antithyroid drugs. CDR3 protein: CASSLLAGQSDEQFF. The DNA reads as follows: TGTGCCAGTTCCCTTCTAGCGGGTCAGTCGGATGAGCAGTTCTTC.